Listed below are T cell receptor beta chains from one sample, sequenced in a study of T cell responses to AZD1222 COVID-19 vaccine. The table came from immunoSEQ multiplex PCR; TCRdb's copy has only in-frame clones and leaves some out. The sample lists fewer than 150,000 clones; about 90% were seen once. The sequencing used peripheral blood, collected 28 days after the second AZD1222 dose. The receptors come from an adult who received the AZD1222 COVID-19 vaccine. Both conserved end residues are part of each CDR3. The order of the fields is J gene, clone size, V gene, D gene, CDR3 length, CDR3 protein, CDR3 DNA. A D gene is named only where the DNA matches it firmly. Clone sizes are given selectively: once, few, many, or a class where the clone is expanded.

j_gene: TRBJ1-5; abundance: .; v_gene: TRBV7-9; d_gene: TRBD1; len: 17; CDR3aa: CASSLRDRVGNNQPQHF; CDR3nt: TGTGCCAGCAGCTTACGGGACAGGGTGGGTAATAATCAGCCCCAGCATTTT
j_gene: TRBJ1-2; abundance: .; v_gene: TRBV3-1/TRBV3-2; d_gene: .; len: 14; CDR3aa: CASSPGQGVGGYTF; CDR3nt: TGTGCCAGCAGCCCTGGGCAGGGAGTTGGTGGCTACACCTTC
j_gene: TRBJ2-2; abundance: once; v_gene: TRBV10-3; d_gene: .; len: 15; CDR3aa: CANSQNGANTGELFF; CDR3nt: TGTGCCAACTCTCAGAACGGGGCGAACACCGGGGAGCTGTTTTTT
j_gene: TRBJ2-7; abundance: .; v_gene: TRBV18; d_gene: TRBD1; len: 18; CDR3aa: CASSLGQGTTVSPYEQYF; CDR3nt: TGTGCCAGCTCGCTCGGACAGGGAACCACAGTATCACCCTACGAGCAGTACTTC
j_gene: TRBJ1-4; abundance: .; v_gene: TRBV9; d_gene: .; len: 15; CDR3aa: CASSPRGTVNEKLFF; CDR3nt: TGTGCCAGCAGCCCGCGAGGAACCGTTAATGAAAAACTGTTTTTT
j_gene: TRBJ1-6; abundance: .; v_gene: TRBV28; d_gene: .; len: 13; CDR3aa: CASKVISNSPLHF; CDR3nt: TGTGCCAGCAAGGTCATCTCCAATTCACCCCTCCACTTT
j_gene: TRBJ1-6; abundance: .; v_gene: TRBV7-8; d_gene: .; len: 13; CDR3aa: CASSLEPPLPLHF; CDR3nt: TGTGCCAGCAGCTTAGAACCCCCGCTTCCCCTCCACTTT
j_gene: TRBJ2-3; abundance: .; v_gene: TRBV7-2; d_gene: .; len: 16; CDR3aa: CASSPPGRGPTGTQYF; CDR3nt: TGTGCCAGCAGCCCACCTGGGCGGGGGCCTACGGGTACGCAGTATTTT
j_gene: TRBJ1-6; abundance: .; v_gene: TRBV6-2/TRBV6-3; d_gene: TRBD1; len: 15; CDR3aa: CASSNRDRINSPLHF; CDR3nt: TGTGCCAGCAGTAACCGGGACAGGATTAATTCACCCCTCCACTTT
j_gene: TRBJ1-2; abundance: few; v_gene: TRBV11-2; d_gene: .; len: 14; CDR3aa: CASSLGAGVGGYTF; CDR3nt: TGTGCCAGCAGCTTAGGTGCAGGGGTAGGTGGCTACACCTTC
j_gene: TRBJ2-1; abundance: .; v_gene: TRBV5-1; d_gene: TRBD2; len: 18; CDR3aa: CASSWTSQRENPGNEQFF; CDR3nt: TGCGCCAGCAGCTGGACCTCGCAGCGGGAGAACCCCGGGAATGAGCAGTTCTTC
j_gene: TRBJ1-1; abundance: .; v_gene: TRBV28; d_gene: TRBD1; len: 13; CDR3aa: CANSQGARTEAFF; CDR3nt: TGTGCCAACTCACAGGGGGCTCGGACTGAAGCTTTCTTT
j_gene: TRBJ1-1; abundance: .; v_gene: TRBV18; d_gene: TRBD1; len: 14; CDR3aa: CASSRDRMNTEAFF; CDR3nt: TGTGCCAGCTCACGGGACAGAATGAACACTGAAGCTTTCTTT
j_gene: TRBJ1-4; abundance: .; v_gene: TRBV28; d_gene: .; len: 19; CDR3aa: CASSFTGYLTSGDGEKLFF; CDR3nt: TGTGCCAGCAGTTTTACGGGATACCTTACATCGGGTGACGGAGAAAAACTGTTTTTT
j_gene: TRBJ1-4; abundance: .; v_gene: TRBV27; d_gene: .; len: 16; CDR3aa: CASSIPRVFGNEKLFF; CDR3nt: TGTGCCAGCAGTATACCTAGGGTCTTCGGTAATGAAAAACTGTTTTTT
j_gene: TRBJ1-2; abundance: .; v_gene: TRBV4-3; d_gene: .; len: 14; CDR3aa: CASSQDRFNYGYTF; CDR3nt: TGCGCCAGCAGCCAAGATAGGTTTAACTATGGCTACACCTTC
j_gene: TRBJ1-2; abundance: .; v_gene: TRBV24-1; d_gene: .; len: 19; CDR3aa: CATSDLARQETSKDYGYTF; CDR3nt: TGTGCCACCAGTGATTTGGCCCGACAGGAGACTTCAAAGGACTATGGCTACACCTTC
j_gene: TRBJ1-2; abundance: .; v_gene: TRBV2; d_gene: .; len: 15; CDR3aa: CASSVTGGGGYGYTF; CDR3nt: TGTGCCAGCAGTGTTACCGGTGGGGGCGGGTATGGCTACACCTTC
j_gene: TRBJ1-5; abundance: .; v_gene: TRBV27; d_gene: .; len: 13; CDR3aa: CASAPREYQPQHF; CDR3nt: TGTGCCAGCGCGCCCAGGGAATACCAGCCCCAGCATTTT
j_gene: TRBJ1-3; abundance: .; v_gene: TRBV7-2; d_gene: .; len: 15; CDR3aa: CASSLEGGLGNTIYF; CDR3nt: TGTGCCAGCAGCCTAGAGGGGGGGCTTGGAAACACCATATATTTT
j_gene: TRBJ1-1; abundance: .; v_gene: TRBV2; d_gene: TRBD1; len: 15; CDR3aa: CASITDRGRGTEAFF; CDR3nt: TGTGCCAGTATAACAGACAGGGGGCGCGGCACTGAAGCTTTCTTT
j_gene: TRBJ2-1; abundance: .; v_gene: TRBV18; d_gene: TRBD2; len: 16; CDR3aa: CASSPNRDYLYNEQFF; CDR3nt: TGTGCCAGCTCACCAAATCGGGACTACCTCTACAATGAGCAGTTCTTC
j_gene: TRBJ1-2; abundance: .; v_gene: TRBV28; d_gene: .; len: 13; CDR3aa: CASSLPQSLGYTF; CDR3nt: TGTGCCAGCAGTTTACCCCAGAGCCTGGGCTACACCTTC
j_gene: TRBJ2-7; abundance: .; v_gene: TRBV18; d_gene: .; len: 13; CDR3aa: CASSPPGVDEQYF; CDR3nt: TGTGCCAGCTCACCACCGGGAGTCGACGAGCAGTACTTC
j_gene: TRBJ2-5; abundance: .; v_gene: TRBV7-9; d_gene: .; len: 15; CDR3aa: CASSLTDGQFETQYF; CDR3nt: TGTGCCAGCAGCTTAACCGACGGCCAGTTCGAGACCCAGTACTTC
j_gene: TRBJ1-3; abundance: .; v_gene: TRBV2; d_gene: .; len: 15; CDR3aa: CASSENRASGNTIYF; CDR3nt: TGTGCCAGCAGTGAGAACAGAGCCTCTGGAAACACCATATATTTT
j_gene: TRBJ2-1; abundance: .; v_gene: TRBV7-2; d_gene: TRBD2; len: 15; CDR3aa: CASKVVAGGDNEQFF; CDR3nt: TGTGCCAGCAAGGTAGTGGCGGGAGGAGACAATGAGCAGTTCTTC
j_gene: TRBJ2-6; abundance: .; v_gene: TRBV3-1/TRBV3-2; d_gene: TRBD1; len: 19; CDR3aa: CASSRSRGYPSSGANVLTF; CDR3nt: TGTGCCAGCAGCCGCAGCAGGGGGTACCCCAGCTCTGGGGCCAACGTCCTGACTTTC
j_gene: TRBJ1-1; abundance: .; v_gene: TRBV19; d_gene: TRBD1; len: 14; CDR3aa: CASTPGQGNTEAFF; CDR3nt: TGTGCCAGTACCCCGGGACAGGGGAACACTGAAGCTTTCTTT
j_gene: TRBJ1-1; abundance: .; v_gene: TRBV10-2; d_gene: .; len: 13; CDR3aa: CASSVGANTEAFF; CDR3nt: TGCGCCAGCAGTGTGGGGGCGAACACTGAAGCTTTCTTT
j_gene: TRBJ1-5; abundance: .; v_gene: TRBV18; d_gene: TRBD1; len: 14; CDR3aa: CASSPSGTAQPQHF; CDR3nt: TGTGCCAGCTCACCTTCCGGGACAGCCCAGCCCCAGCATTTT
j_gene: TRBJ1-3; abundance: .; v_gene: TRBV6-1; d_gene: TRBD1; len: 15; CDR3aa: CASSETGGLGNTIYF; CDR3nt: TGTGCCAGCAGTGAGACAGGGGGCCTTGGAAACACCATATATTTT
j_gene: TRBJ2-4; abundance: .; v_gene: TRBV6-1; d_gene: .; len: 15; CDR3aa: CASSEGGLAKNIQYF; CDR3nt: TGTGCCAGCAGTGAAGGAGGGTTAGCCAAAAACATTCAGTACTTC
j_gene: TRBJ2-3; abundance: .; v_gene: TRBV7-3; d_gene: .; len: 12; CDR3aa: CASSLRTVTQYF; CDR3nt: TGTGCCAGCAGTCTCAGGACAGTCACGCAGTATTTT
j_gene: TRBJ1-1; abundance: .; v_gene: TRBV2; d_gene: .; len: 13; CDR3aa: CASSPGVGTEAFF; CDR3nt: TGTGCCAGCAGTCCAGGGGTCGGCACTGAAGCTTTCTTT
j_gene: TRBJ1-1; abundance: .; v_gene: TRBV10-2; d_gene: .; len: 15; CDR3aa: CASSESGGFSGEAFF; CDR3nt: TGCGCCAGCAGTGAGTCGGGGGGCTTCTCGGGTGAAGCTTTCTTT
j_gene: TRBJ2-5; abundance: .; v_gene: TRBV30; d_gene: .; len: 13; CDR3aa: CAWSRGGAETQYF; CDR3nt: TGTGCCTGGAGTAGGGGGGGGGCGGAGACCCAGTACTTC
j_gene: TRBJ2-3; abundance: .; v_gene: TRBV18; d_gene: TRBD1; len: 15; CDR3aa: CASSPRQGLTDTQYF; CDR3nt: TGTGCCAGCTCCCCTAGACAGGGGCTCACAGATACGCAGTATTTT
j_gene: TRBJ2-1; abundance: .; v_gene: TRBV6-4; d_gene: TRBD2; len: 16; CDR3aa: CASSLLAGGPYNEQFF; CDR3nt: TGTGCCAGCAGTCTACTAGCGGGAGGACCTTACAATGAGCAGTTCTTC
j_gene: TRBJ1-1; abundance: .; v_gene: TRBV20-1; d_gene: .; len: 11; CDR3aa: CSAPLGAEAFF; CDR3nt: TGCAGTGCCCCCCTTGGGGCTGAAGCTTTCTTT
j_gene: TRBJ2-6; abundance: once; v_gene: TRBV6-2/TRBV6-3; d_gene: .; len: 15; CDR3aa: CASSSSFSGANVLTF; CDR3nt: TGTGCCAGCAGTTCCAGCTTCTCTGGGGCCAACGTCCTGACTTTC
j_gene: TRBJ1-1; abundance: .; v_gene: TRBV1; d_gene: .; len: 11; CDR3aa: CTSSQHCEAFF; CDR3nt: TGCACCAGCAGCCAACATTGTGAAGCTTTCTTT
j_gene: TRBJ2-5; abundance: .; v_gene: TRBV5-8; d_gene: TRBD2; len: 18; CDR3aa: CASSLGRGLAGGAETQYF; CDR3nt: TGTGCCAGCAGCTTGGGACGGGGACTAGCGGGAGGGGCAGAGACCCAGTACTTC
j_gene: TRBJ2-1; abundance: .; v_gene: TRBV7-2; d_gene: TRBD1; len: 15; CDR3aa: CASSLSPRQGNEQFF; CDR3nt: TGTGCCAGCAGCTTATCCCCCCGACAGGGTAATGAGCAGTTCTTC
j_gene: TRBJ2-3; abundance: .; v_gene: TRBV6-5; d_gene: TRBD2; len: 15; CDR3aa: CASSYSAGGPDTQYF; CDR3nt: TGTGCCAGCAGTTACTCAGCGGGGGGCCCAGATACGCAGTATTTT
j_gene: TRBJ1-1; abundance: .; v_gene: TRBV7-2; d_gene: TRBD1; len: 17; CDR3aa: CASSSPDRGLWGTEAFF; CDR3nt: TGTGCCAGCAGCTCACCGGACAGGGGGCTCTGGGGCACTGAAGCTTTCTTT
j_gene: TRBJ1-6; abundance: .; v_gene: TRBV28; d_gene: TRBD1; len: 15; CDR3aa: CASSWDSSYNSPLHF; CDR3nt: TGTGCCAGCAGTTGGGACAGCTCCTATAATTCACCCCTCCACTTT